This T cell receptor beta chain was documented in a study of memory CD4+ T cells and cytomegalovirus serostatus. Measured with immunoSEQ multiplex PCR; TCRdb has only the in-frame clones, and not every one. The sample lists around 60,000 clones, roughly 80% occurring once. The sort gate was single viable CD3+CD4+CD8-CD45RO+ cells for memory CD4+ T cells. The CDR3 consists of 13 residues. The germline gives CDR1 GTSNPN, CDR2 SVGIG (reference sequence). V was clipped by 6 bases and J by 5 bases; unmatched bases: 5. Sample: memory CD4+ T cells from blood. V is TRBV30 and J is TRBJ2-5; 11 bases line up with TRBD2. The sequence came from an adult in good health and CMV-seronegative. DNA for the CDR3: TGTGCCTGTTTAGCGGGAGGGACGGAGACCCAGTACTTC. Protein sequence: CACLAGGTETQYF.